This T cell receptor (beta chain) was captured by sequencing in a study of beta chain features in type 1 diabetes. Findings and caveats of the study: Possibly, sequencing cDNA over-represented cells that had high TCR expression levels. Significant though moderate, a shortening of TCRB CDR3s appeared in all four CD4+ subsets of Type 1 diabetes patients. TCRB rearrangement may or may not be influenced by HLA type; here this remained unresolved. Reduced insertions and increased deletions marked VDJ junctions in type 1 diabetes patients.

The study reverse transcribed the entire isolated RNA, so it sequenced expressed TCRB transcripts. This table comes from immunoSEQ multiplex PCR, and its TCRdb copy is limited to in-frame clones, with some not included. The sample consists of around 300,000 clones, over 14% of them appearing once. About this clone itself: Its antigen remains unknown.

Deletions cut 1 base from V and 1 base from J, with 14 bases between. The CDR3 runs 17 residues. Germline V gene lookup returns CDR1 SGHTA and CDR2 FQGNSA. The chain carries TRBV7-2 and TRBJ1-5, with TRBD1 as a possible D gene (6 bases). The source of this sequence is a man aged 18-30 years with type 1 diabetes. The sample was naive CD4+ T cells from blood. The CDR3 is CASSLVGTPWSNQPQHF. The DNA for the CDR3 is TGTGCCAGCAGCTTAGTTGGGACACCGTGGAGCAATCAGCCCCAGCATTTT.